The 7 T cell receptor beta chains below were found in one sample sequenced in a study of blood T cell repertoires in COVID-19. Assay used: immunoSEQ multiplex PCR; TCRdb lists only in-frame clones, some missing. The sample carries 100,000 to 150,000 clones, roughly 90% recorded once. Specimen: peripheral blood. The receptor source for this set is a woman aged 80 or over with acute or convalescent COVID-19.

V gene TRBV19 combines with J gene TRBJ2-7; 8 nucleotides agree with TRBD2. Germline CDR1 and CDR2: LNHDA and SQIVND (reference sequence). The V segment lost 6 bases and the J segment 3 bases; nucleotides outside the gene matches: 7. The CDR3 contains 14 residues. The CDR3: CASSPGLVGYEQYF. CDR3 DNA sequence: TGTGCCAGTAGCCCGGGACTAGTAGGCTACGAGCAGTACTTC.

About this clone itself: Other DNA variants within this sample encode the same CDR3. In DNA form, the CDR3 reads TGTGCCAGCAGTGACAGGGTCTCAGGAAACACCATATATTTT. Its translation is CASSDRVSGNTIYF. The chain links TRBV2 to TRBJ1-3; a weak D match, TRBD1 (5 bases). Germline lookup yields CDR1 SNHLY and CDR2 FYNNEI. Trimming removed 3 bases at V and 4 bases at J, with 10 bases between. This CDR3 is 14 amino acids long.

V gene TRBV11-2 combines with J gene TRBJ2-7, with 11 bases identical to TRBD1. V trimming: 1 base; J trimming: 0 bases; junction bases outside the gene matches: 8. The CDR3 spans 18 residues. From germline, CDR1 is SGHAT and CDR2 FQNNGV. CDR3 in amino acids: CASSLALSGQGVSYEQYF. CDR3 bases: TGTGCCAGCAGCTTAGCTCTATCGGGACAGGGGGTCTCCTACGAGCAGTACTTC.

The rearrangement joins TRBV28 to TRBJ2-7; TRBD1 matches at 9 bases. The CDR3 consists of 12 residues. Germline V gene sequence: CDR1 MDHEN, CDR2 SYDVKM. Trimming at V came to 5 bases and at J to 12 bases, leaving 8 bases not matched to a gene. DNA of the CDR3: TGTGCCAGCAGTCACGGACAGGGGATGTGGTACTTC. Residues: CASSHGQGMWYF.

The V call is TRBV10-3, the J call TRBJ2-2; 9 bases map to TRBD2. The CDR3 runs 14 residues. With 11 bases clipped from V and 5 bases from J, the junction kept 9 bases outside the gene matches. Germline V gene lookup returns CDR1 ENHRY and CDR2 SYGVKD. The CDR3 DNA follows: TGTGCCGGAGGGACTAGCTCGGGGACCGGGGAGCTGTTTTTT. Its translation is CAGGTSSGTGELFF.

The V and J genes are TRBV7-9 and TRBJ1-5; D unclear. The CDR3 has 17 residues. The V end lost 4 bases, the J end lost 0 bases, and 16 bases lay between the germline ends. Germline-derived CDR1 and CDR2 are SEHNR and FQNEAQ (reference sequence). The CDR3 DNA reads TGTGCCAGCAGCTCCCACGTCCAGGCGCATAGCAATCAGCCCCAGCATTTT. Translated: CASSSHVQAHSNQPQHF.

V usage is TRBV7-8 and J usage is TRBJ2-5, with D possibly being TRBD1 (5 bases). V was cut by 1 base and J by 4 bases, with 10 bases left in between. Germline values: CDR1 SGHVS, CDR2 FQNEAQ. This CDR3 is built from 14 residues. The CDR3 bases are TGTGCCAGCAGCTTAGGAGCTAGGGGAGAGACCCAGTACTTC. Residues: CASSLGARGETQYF. The whole variable domain, remainder taken from reference TRBV7-8 and TRBJ2-5, is GAGVSQSPRYKVAKRGQDVALRCDPISGHVSLFWYQQALGQGPEFLTYFQNEAQLDKSGLPSDRFFAERPEGSVSTLKIQRTQQEDSAVYLCASSLGARGETQYFGPGTRLLVL.